The 8 T cell receptor beta chains listed next were all sequenced from one sample in a study of T cells in Graves' hyperthyroidism and ophthalmopathy. What was amplified from RNA transcripts were TCR beta CDR3 regions. The study used the HTBI primer set for a first-round RT-PCR of the TCR CDR3. Each CDR3 protein is one row after TCRdb ran MiXCR on the multiplex PCR reads. The data contain roughly 250,000 distinct CDR3 sequences, about 20% of them seen just once; the ten biggest clones take up 64%. Material: blood. The receptors were sampled from a man aged 25 to 45 with Graves' ophthalmopathy.

This clonotype came up a few times. J is TRBJ2-4 and V is TRBV20-1; D gene uncertain. This CDR3 has 12 residues. Germline-derived CDR1 and CDR2 are DFQATT and SNEGSKA (reference sequence). The V end was cut by 1 base, the J end by 6 bases, with 7 bases between. CDR3 sequence (DNA): TGCAGTGCTAGAGGCCCACGAAACATTCAGTACTTC. Residues: CSARGPRNIQYF.

This clonotype came up a few times. The chain recombines TRBV24-1 with TRBJ2-1; D is possibly TRBD1 (6 bases). Per the germline V gene, CDR1 is KGHDR and CDR2 is SFDVKD. The ends were cut back, 0 bases at V and 0 bases at J, with 14 bases in the middle. This CDR3 comprises 18 residues. The CDR3 reads CATSDLQGDIGSYNEQFF. CDR3 sequence (DNA): TGTGCCACCAGTGATTTGCAAGGGGACATCGGCTCCTACAATGAGCAGTTCTTC.

The V call is TRBV27, the J call TRBJ2-5; D is unclear. The CDR3 sequence is 12 residues long. Germline V gene sequence: CDR1 MNHEY, CDR2 SMNVEV (reference sequence). V shed 8 bases and J shed 0 bases, with 7 bases lying between them. The CDR3 nucleotides read TGTGCCAGCTTAGATAACCAAGAGACCCAGTACTTC. It codes for CASLDNQETQYF.

The gene calls are TRBV6-1 and TRBJ2-3; the D gene is possibly TRBD1 (6 bases). Trimming removed 5 bases at V and 4 bases at J, with 13 bases between. Germline CDR1 reads MNHNS; CDR2 reads SASEGT. This CDR3 has 14 residues. CDR3 residues: CASSNTGSADTQYF. CDR3 bases: TGTGCCAGCAGTAATACAGGGAGCGCAGATACGCAGTATTTT.

This rearrangement joins TRBV24-1 to TRBJ2-5, with D uncertain. The V gene's germline CDR1 is KGHDR and CDR2 SFDVKD. The CDR3 is 11 residues long. The V end lost 8 bases, the J end lost 3 bases, and 6 bases lay between the germline ends. CDR3 protein: CATMSEETQYF. The CDR3 nucleotides are TGTGCCACCATGTCGGAAGAGACCCAGTACTTC.

This clonotype showed up just once. This chain uses TRBV27 with TRBJ1-2, with D perhaps TRBD1 (5 bases). The V gene lost 0 bases and the J gene lost 8 bases, with 16 bases spanning the gap. Per the germline V gene, CDR1 is MNHEY and CDR2 is SMNVEV (reference sequence). The CDR3 length is 15 residues. In DNA, the CDR3 is TGTGCCAGCAGTTTATCGAGCCAGGGTTTACGCGGCTACACCTTC. Protein sequence: CASSLSSQGLRGYTF.

The J gene is TRBJ2-2, the V gene TRBV27; 9 bases match TRBD1. Trimming took 10 bases from V and 5 from J; bases not matched to a gene: 8. The CDR3 runs to 14 residues. Germline loops: CDR1 MNHEY, CDR2 SMNVEV (reference sequence). Here the CDR3 reads CATRRTGVTGELFF. CDR3 DNA sequence: TGTGCCACCCGTAGGACAGGGGTGACCGGGGAGCTGTTTTTT.

This clonotype was seen at least ten times. The rearrangement joins TRBV20-1 to TRBJ2-7; possible D gene TRBD2, 5 bases. V gave up 3 bases and J gave up 4 bases, with 13 bases separating them. Germline lookup yields CDR1 DFQATT and CDR2 SNEGSKA (reference sequence). The length of the CDR3 is 13 residues. CDR3 DNA: TGCAGTGCTAGCCCGGGAAGCCAGTACGAGCAGTACTTC. Its translation: CSASPGSQYEQYF.